These T cell receptor beta chains were read from a single sample in a study of blood T cell repertoires in COVID-19. Sequenced by immunoSEQ multiplex PCR; TCRdb stores in-frame clones only, minus some. The sample lists about 110,000 clones, approximately 83% occurring once. The sequenced material came from peripheral blood. These receptor sequences come from a woman in her 70s with acute or convalescent COVID-19. Both conserved end residues are part of each CDR3. The D gene is left open where the match is weak. Part of the rows lack a size; the others show once, few, many or a class for expanded clones.

clone_size	v_call	j_call	d_call	cdr3_nt	cdr3_aa
-	TRBV5-8	TRBJ2-3	TRBD2	TGTGCCAGCAGCTTACGGACTAGCGGGAGTCCCACAGATACGCAGTATTTT	CASSLRTSGSPTDTQYF
-	TRBV29-1	TRBJ1-1	-	TGCAGCGTGGAGGTTGGTACTGAAGCTTTCTTT	CSVEVGTEAFF
-	TRBV21-1	TRBJ2-7	-	TGTGCCAGCAGCACCCGACAGAACTCCTACGAGCAGTACTTC	CASSTRQNSYEQYF
-	TRBV7-9	TRBJ1-2	-	TGTGCCAGCAGCCCTAAAATACTCCCATCGGATGGCTACACCTTC	CASSPKILPSDGYTF
-	TRBV3-1/TRBV3-2	TRBJ1-2	-	TGTGCCAGCAGCCAAGGGCAGGGTTATGGCTACACCTTC	CASSQGQGYGYTF
-	TRBV3-1/TRBV3-2	TRBJ2-1	TRBD2	TGTGCCAGCAGCCAACTAGCGGGAGGGCCCCATGAGCAGTTCTTC	CASSQLAGGPHEQFF
-	TRBV12-5	TRBJ2-7	TRBD1	TGTGCTAGTGGTTTCACCGGGACAGCCAGCAAATACGAGCAGTACTTC	CASGFTGTASKYEQYF
-	TRBV3-1/TRBV3-2	TRBJ2-7	-	TGTGCCAGCAGCCGAGCTACCTTCTCCTACGAGCAGTACTTC	CASSRATFSYEQYF
-	TRBV5-1	TRBJ1-4	-	TGCGCCAGCAGCCCTCCCATTGCGGGGTCTAATGAAAAACTGTTTTTT	CASSPPIAGSNEKLFF
-	TRBV30	TRBJ2-1	TRBD2	TGTGCCTGGAGTCCCGGGAGGGTTAGCTCCTACAATGAGCAGTTCTTC	CAWSPGRVSSYNEQFF
-	TRBV19	TRBJ2-2	-	TGTGCCAGTAGTATAGTAGCGGAGAACACCGGGGAGCTGTTTTTT	CASSIVAENTGELFF
-	TRBV30	TRBJ2-5	TRBD1	TGTGCCTGCTCCCGGGACAGGGGGCCAGGGACCCAGTACTTC	CACSRDRGPGTQYF
once	TRBV5-1	TRBJ2-3	TRBD2	TGCGCCAGCAGCTCATCAATAGCGGGGGGCCTCACAGATACGCAGTATTTT	CASSSSIAGGLTDTQYF
-	TRBV6-5	TRBJ1-2	TRBD1	TGTGCCAGCAGTCCTCTGGACAGGGACTATGGCTACACCTTC	CASSPLDRDYGYTF
-	TRBV5-8	TRBJ1-2	TRBD1	TGTGCCAGCAGCTTTGACAGGGCGGGCTATGGCTACACCTTC	CASSFDRAGYGYTF
-	TRBV6-1	TRBJ2-5	TRBD1	TGTGCCAGCAGTGAAACAGGGGAGGAGACCCAGTACTTC	CASSETGEETQYF
-	TRBV30	TRBJ2-3	-	TGTGCCTGGAGTGTAGGGGCCCCAGATACGCAGTATTTT	CAWSVGAPDTQYF
-	TRBV7-9	TRBJ2-1	-	TGTGCCGGTACCTCCGGGAGCTACAATGAGCAGTTCTTC	CAGTSGSYNEQFF
-	TRBV13	TRBJ2-2	-	TGTGCCAGCAGCCGCACCGGGGAGCTGTTTTTT	CASSRTGELFF
-	TRBV19	TRBJ1-3	-	TGTGCCAGTAAACCCGGCCGGGACTCCGGTTGGTCTGGAAACACCATATATTTT	CASKPGRDSGWSGNTIYF
-	TRBV9	TRBJ1-3	TRBD1	TGTGCCAGCAGCGGACGACAGGGAAGTCCGGCTGGAAACACCATATATTTT	CASSGRQGSPAGNTIYF
-	TRBV3-1/TRBV3-2	TRBJ2-3	TRBD2	TGTGCCAGCAGCCAAGATAGCGGGGCTAGCACAGATACGCAGTATTTT	CASSQDSGASTDTQYF
-	TRBV6-5	TRBJ2-2	-	TGTGCCAGCAGTTCCCGGACAGCCGGGGAGCTGTTTTTT	CASSSRTAGELFF
-	TRBV15	TRBJ1-2	-	TGTGCCACCAGCAGAGATCGTGTGGGGGCCCATGGCTACACCTTC	CATSRDRVGAHGYTF
-	TRBV5-5	TRBJ2-3	TRBD2	TGTGCCAGCAGCGCGGGACTAGCGGGGGGGTACACAGATACGCAGTATTTT	CASSAGLAGGYTDTQYF
-	TRBV5-1	TRBJ2-1	-	TGCGCCAGCAGCCTGGCGGAGGGCCACCGGGTCAATGAGCAGTTCTTC	CASSLAEGHRVNEQFF
-	TRBV18	TRBJ2-7	TRBD1	TGTGCCAGCTCACAAGGACAGGGGGGCGGCGAGCAGTACTTC	CASSQGQGGGEQYF
-	TRBV2	TRBJ2-5	TRBD2	TGTGCCAGCAGTGGACAAGCGGGGGGGGTGCCAGAGACCCAGTACTTC	CASSGQAGGVPETQYF
-	TRBV4-2	TRBJ2-7	TRBD1	TGTGCCAGCAGCCCTACGGGACAGGGGAGAAACAGCTCCTACGAGCAGTACTTC	CASSPTGQGRNSSYEQYF
-	TRBV5-6	TRBJ1-1	TRBD1	TGTGCCAGCAGCCTACTAAGGGGGCGCGGGGACACTGAAGCTTTCTTT	CASSLLRGRGDTEAFF
once	TRBV7-3	TRBJ1-2	TRBD1	TGTGCCAGCAGCCCGACAGGGGCCTATGGCTACACCTTC	CASSPTGAYGYTF
-	TRBV11-2	TRBJ2-5	TRBD2	TGTGCCAGCAGCTTCCCCTCGACTAGCGGGAGAGGAGAGACCCAGTACTTC	CASSFPSTSGRGETQYF
-	TRBV6-5	TRBJ1-5	-	TGTGCCAGCAGAACAGGGAATCAGCCCCAGCATTTT	CASRTGNQPQHF
-	TRBV5-1	TRBJ2-3	-	TGCGCCAGCAGCTCCGCCGGGTCAAGCGCAGATACGCAGTATTTT	CASSSAGSSADTQYF
-	TRBV6-5	TRBJ1-5	-	TGTGCCAGCAACCGGTCCGGGAAGGGTCAGCCCCAGCATTTT	CASNRSGKGQPQHF
-	TRBV7-9	TRBJ1-4	-	TGTGCCAGCAGCTTAGCCCAGGGCGGAGAAAAACTGTTTTTT	CASSLAQGGEKLFF
-	TRBV29-1	TRBJ1-3	TRBD1	TGCAGCGTCCAGGGGGCCAATGGAAACACCATATATTTT	CSVQGANGNTIYF
-	TRBV10-3	TRBJ1-2	-	TGTGCCATCAGTGAGAGTGCACTCTATGGCTACACCTTC	CAISESALYGYTF
few	TRBV5-6	TRBJ1-2	-	TGTGCCAGCAGCTTGGAGGGCAGGGGCAGCGGCTACACCTTC	CASSLEGRGSGYTF
-	TRBV7-8	TRBJ1-5	-	TGTGCCAGCAGCCAGTCGGCAGGGCGCAATCAGCCCCAGCATTTT	CASSQSAGRNQPQHF
-	TRBV19	TRBJ1-2	TRBD1	TGTGCCAGTAGTATTAGGACAGGGAGTGGTGGCTACACCTTC	CASSIRTGSGGYTF
-	TRBV5-6	TRBJ1-5	-	TGTGCCAGCAGCTTACAAACCCTTAGCAATCAGCCCCAGCATTTT	CASSLQTLSNQPQHF
-	TRBV5-1	TRBJ2-7	-	TGCGCCAGCAGTAGGTACAGCTCCTACGAGCAGTACTTC	CASSRYSSYEQYF
-	TRBV30	TRBJ1-6	TRBD1	TGTGCCTGGAGGGCCGGGACAGGGGAAAATGGTTCACCCCTCCACTTT	CAWRAGTGENGSPLHF
-	TRBV6-1	TRBJ1-6	TRBD1	TGTGCCAGCAGTGAAATAATCCCGGGACAGGTTGGGGCCTATAATTCACCCCTCCACTTT	CASSEIIPGQVGAYNSPLHF
-	TRBV5-8	TRBJ1-6	-	TGTGCCAGCAGCGCTTGGCATGATTCACCCCTCCACTTT	CASSAWHDSPLHF
-	TRBV11-1	TRBJ2-7	TRBD2	TGTGCCAGCAGCTGGGGGACTAGATCCTCCTACGAGCAGTACTTC	CASSWGTRSSYEQYF
-	TRBV7-8	TRBJ2-7	-	TGTGCCAGCAGCTTAGCGCAAAGACAGTACGAGCAGTACTTC	CASSLAQRQYEQYF
-	TRBV10-3	TRBJ2-1	-	TGTGCCGTCCGCGGGACTGTCCTCAATGAGCAGTTCTTC	CAVRGTVLNEQFF
once	TRBV6-5	TRBJ2-3	TRBD2	TGTGCCAGCAGTCTAGCGGGGGAAGATACGCAGTATTTT	CASSLAGEDTQYF
-	TRBV6-6	TRBJ1-5	-	TGTGCCAGCAGACCCGGGCAGGGTAGGAGCAATCAGCCCCAGCATTTT	CASRPGQGRSNQPQHF
-	TRBV12-3/TRBV12-4	TRBJ1-1	-	TGTGCCAGCACCCCATTGCGTAACACTGAAGCTTTCTTT	CASTPLRNTEAFF
-	TRBV6-7	TRBJ2-4	TRBD1	TGTGCCAGCAGTTTCGCTGTAGGCCTGGACCAGGACAGGGGGTTAAACATTCAGTACTTC	CASSFAVGLDQDRGLNIQYF
few	TRBV19	TRBJ2-7	TRBD2	TGTGCCAGTAGTATAGGGGAGGGGCCCTACGAGCAGTACTTC	CASSIGEGPYEQYF
-	TRBV28	TRBJ1-2	-	TGTGCCAGCAGATATACCGGGACACCGAACTATGGCTACACCTTC	CASRYTGTPNYGYTF
-	TRBV4-2	TRBJ2-7	TRBD2	TGTGCCAGCAGCCAAGATACGGGACTAGCGGGACGTTCCTACGAGCAGTACTTC	CASSQDTGLAGRSYEQYF
-	TRBV7-3	TRBJ2-1	-	TGTGCCAGCAGCTTACGGGGAGGAACCTATGAGCAGTTCTTC	CASSLRGGTYEQFF
-	TRBV15	TRBJ1-1	TRBD1	TGTGCCACCAGCAGAGATCAGGGGGATGAAGCTTTCTTT	CATSRDQGDEAFF
-	TRBV24-1	TRBJ2-2	-	TGTGCCACCAGTGATCCCGACAGGACCGGGGAGCTGTTTTTT	CATSDPDRTGELFF
-	TRBV7-8	TRBJ2-3	TRBD1	TGTGCCAGCAGCTCCCCCGGGACAGGGGCTGGGGCGGGCCCCACAGATACGCAGTATTTT	CASSSPGTGAGAGPTDTQYF